The 18 T cell receptor beta chains below were found in one sample sequenced in a study of blood T cell repertoires in COVID-19. Only in-frame clones appear in the TCRdb table, and some are missing; sequencing was by immunoSEQ multiplex PCR. The sample has 45,000 to 60,000 clones; around 90% are singletons. Material: peripheral blood. The receptors here all came from a man between 50 and 59 years old with active COVID-19.

The chain has TRBV4-3 and TRBJ1-1; 8 bases agree with TRBD1. Per the germline V gene, CDR1 is LGHNA and CDR2 is YSLEER. This CDR3 contains 16 residues. V trimming: 3 bases; J trimming: 3 bases; junction bases outside the gene matches: 9. The CDR3 sequence is CASSQGLTGGHTEAFF. The CDR3 DNA follows: TGCGCCAGCAGCCAGGGCCTAACAGGGGGACACACTGAAGCTTTCTTT.

The genes are TRBV10-1 and TRBJ2-3, with D possibly TRBD2 on 5 matching bases. Trimming took off 4 bases at V and 5 bases at J, with 10 bases between the two ends. Germline V gene sequence: CDR1 WNHNN, CDR2 SYGVQD (reference sequence). This CDR3 spans 13 amino acids. CDR3 nucleotides: TGCGCCAGCAGTGGGACTGGAGGAGATACGCAGTATTTT. Protein product: CASSGTGGDTQYF.

This clone was picked up a small number of times. The chain combines TRBV29-1 with TRBJ2-1; possible D gene TRBD1, 5 bases. Trimming took 8 bases from V and 3 from J, leaving 17 bases between them. The CDR3 totals 14 residues. Germline values: CDR1 SQVTM, CDR2 ANQGSEA. CDR3 DNA sequence: TGCAGCTCGTTGGGGTCAGGGAACTACAATGAGCAGTTCTTC. It specifies CSSLGSGNYNEQFF.

This clone has only a few counts. This rearrangement joins TRBV20-1 to TRBJ1-2; the match to TRBD1 covers 9 bases. The germline V gene encodes CDR1 DFQATT and CDR2 SNEGSKA (reference sequence). V shed 3 bases and J 8 bases; nucleotides not matched to a gene: 7. The CDR3 is 13 amino acids. The CDR3 DNA sequence: TGCAGTGCTAGTCGGGACAGGGCAGACGGCTACACCTTC. Translation: CSASRDRADGYTF.

The genes are TRBV12-3 or TRBV12-4 and TRBJ1-1; D possibly corresponds to TRBD1 (6 bases). The CDR3 has 12 amino acids. V lost 8 bases to trimming and J lost 10 bases, with 17 bases between them. CDR3 protein: CASAEGGNLAFF. DNA of the CDR3: TGTGCCAGCGCCGAGGGGGGGAATTTAGCTTTCTTT.

The chain links TRBV19 to TRBJ2-2; D possibly corresponds to TRBD2 (6 bases). Trimming took off 8 bases at V and 0 bases at J, with 13 bases between the two ends. The germline CDR1 and CDR2 sequences are LNHDA and SQIVND (reference sequence). The CDR3 spans 15 residues. As DNA, the CDR3 is TGTGCCAGTGGGGGGAAGATCACGAACACCGGGGAGCTGTTTTTT. This gives the protein CASGGKITNTGELFF.

The chain links TRBV12-3 or TRBV12-4 to TRBJ2-3, with D perhaps matching TRBD2 (6 bases). CDR3 length: 13 residues. V gave up 5 bases and J gave up 2 bases, with 8 bases separating them. In nucleotides, the CDR3 is TGTGCCAGCAGTAAGGACTACACAGATACGCAGTATTTT. Translation gives CASSKDYTDTQYF.

The V gene is TRBV2, the J gene TRBJ1-1; D possibly corresponds to TRBD1 (5 bases). The V end was cut by 2 bases, the J end by 0 bases, with 7 bases between. CDR3 length equals 14 residues. Germline assignment: CDR1 SNHLY and CDR2 FYNNEI. CDR3 DNA sequence: TGTGCCAGCAGTGAAACAGGTCTGAACACTGAAGCTTTCTTT. Its protein is CASSETGLNTEAFF.

V usage is TRBV24-1 and J usage is TRBJ2-3, with TRBD2 identical over 15 bases. Germline assignment: CDR1 KGHDR and CDR2 SFDVKD. The ends lost 5 bases at V and 1 base at J; junction bases unmatched: 3. The CDR3 runs 17 residues. The CDR3 nucleotides read TGTGCCACCAGTGCCCGGACTAGCGGGAGGGGCACAGATACGCAGTATTTT. This codes for CATSARTSGRGTDTQYF.

The V and J genes are TRBV7-9 and TRBJ2-3, with D possibly being TRBD2 (5 bases). Germline V CDR1 and CDR2: SEHNR, FQNEAQ (reference sequence). The ends were cut back, 5 bases at V and 6 bases at J, with 9 bases in the middle. CDR3 size: 12 residues. CDR3 nucleotides: TGTGCCAGCAGCCGGACGGGGGATACGCAGTATTTT. Its protein product is CASSRTGDTQYF.

V gene TRBV7-9 combines with J gene TRBJ1-4, with TRBD1 as a possible D gene (6 bases). V lost 2 bases to trimming and J lost 8 bases, with 12 bases between them. Germline lookup yields CDR1 SEHNR and CDR2 FQNEAQ (reference sequence). This CDR3 spans 14 amino acids. The CDR3 DNA reads as TGTGCCAGCAGCTTACCTCAGGGGAAGGAAAAACTGTTTTTT. Its protein product is CASSLPQGKEKLFF.

This chain connects TRBV13 to TRBJ2-3; 8 bases fit TRBD1. This CDR3 comprises 16 residues. V was pared by 9 bases and J by 1 base, with 12 bases of the junction left unmatched. Germline lookup yields CDR1 PRHDT and CDR2 FYEKMQ (reference sequence). The DNA for the CDR3 is TGTGCCAGTTTAGCGTCAGGACAGGGACGCACAGATACGCAGTATTTT. Translated, it gives CASLASGQGRTDTQYF.

The gene calls are TRBV6-6 and TRBJ2-1, with TRBD2 identical over 14 bases. In germline, CDR1 is MNHNY, CDR2 SVGAGI (reference sequence). The CDR3 consists of 15 residues. V lost 6 bases to trimming and J lost 8 bases; unmatched junction nucleotides: 6. The DNA for the CDR3 is TGTGCCAGCAGGTGGACTAGCGGGGGGAACTATGAGCAGTTCTTC. Its translation is CASRWTSGGNYEQFF.

The genes are TRBV9 and TRBJ1-6, with 9 bases aligning to TRBD1. Germline V gene lookup returns CDR1 SGDLS and CDR2 YYNGEE. There are 17 residues in the CDR3. Unmatched junction bases numbered 10, after V lost 3 bases and J lost 6 bases. The CDR3: CASSAKGQGIGNSPLHF. CDR3 bases: TGTGCCAGCAGCGCCAAGGGACAGGGAATCGGTAATTCACCCCTCCACTTT.

V is TRBV18 and J is TRBJ2-7; TRBD1 might be the D (5 bases). CDR1 is KGHSH and CDR2 is LQKENI in the germline V gene. The CDR3 has 12 residues. The V gene lost 3 bases and the J gene lost 3 bases, with 6 bases spanning the gap. Written as DNA, the CDR3 is TGTGCCAGCTCACCGACAGTCTACGAGCAGTACTTC. Encoded protein: CASSPTVYEQYF.

Here the CDR3 DNA reads TGTGCCAGCTCACCGGGGGGGAACTATGGCTACACCTTC. Translation gives CASSPGGNYGYTF. The chain carries TRBV18 and TRBJ1-2, with a weak D call TRBD1 (5 bases). Trimming took off 3 bases at V and 2 bases at J, with 7 bases between the two ends. The CDR3 runs to 13 residues. Germline CDR1 is KGHSH and CDR2 is LQKENI.

The chain has TRBV15 and TRBJ2-3, with 11 positions matching TRBD2. The CDR3 has 16 residues. The trim removed 5 bases at V and 6 bases at J, leaving 10 bases unmatched. CDR1 is LNHNV, CDR2 YYDKDF, per germline (reference sequence). In DNA form, the CDR3 reads TGTGCCACCAGCTTTGATAGCGGGGGGGCCTTTGATACGCAGTATTTT. Amino acid sequence: CATSFDSGGAFDTQYF.

This chain uses TRBV7-6 with TRBJ2-7; 11 bases align to TRBD1. J was trimmed by 5 bases and V by 5 bases; bases with no gene match: 14. The CDR3 is made up of 17 amino acids. The germline V gene has CDR1 SGHVS and CDR2 FNYEAQ. CDR3 in amino acids: CASSLESPWTGGHEQYV. The CDR3 nucleotides are TGTGCCAGCAGCCTTGAAAGCCCTTGGACAGGGGGCCACGAGCAGTACGTC.